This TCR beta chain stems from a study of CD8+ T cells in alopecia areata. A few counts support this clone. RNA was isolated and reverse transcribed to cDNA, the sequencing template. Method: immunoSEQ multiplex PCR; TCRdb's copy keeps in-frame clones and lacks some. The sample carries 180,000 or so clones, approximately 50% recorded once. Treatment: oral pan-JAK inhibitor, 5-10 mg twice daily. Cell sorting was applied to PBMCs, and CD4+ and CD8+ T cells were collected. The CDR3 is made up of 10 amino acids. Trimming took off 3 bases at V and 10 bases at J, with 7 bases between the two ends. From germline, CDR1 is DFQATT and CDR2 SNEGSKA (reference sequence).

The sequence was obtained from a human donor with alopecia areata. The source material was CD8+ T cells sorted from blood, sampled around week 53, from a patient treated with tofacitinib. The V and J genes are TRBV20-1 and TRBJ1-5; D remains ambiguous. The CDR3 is CSASPLPQHF. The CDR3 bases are TGCAGTGCTAGTCCCCTCCCCCAGCATTTT.